This TCR beta chain is from a study of blood T cell repertoires in COVID-19. For the study at large: The samples span acute and convalescent COVID-19 from the United States, Italy and Spain. Sources were T cells, B-cell-depleted T cells, or PBMCs; the material itself was cDNA or gDNA.

Source study methods: The assay estimated nucleated cells by amplifying reference gene primers. Here immunoSEQ multiplex PCR was the method, and the copy in TCRdb shows in-frame clones only, minus some. That table gives V, J and clone size, and the DNA gave D and trimming. The sample comprises about 180,000 clones, 80% to 90% of which are singletons, and about 3.3% rests with the top ten. Germline CDR1 reads SNHLY; CDR2 reads FYNNEI. This CDR3 region has 15 residues. Trimming at V came to 6 bases and at J to 2 bases, leaving 9 bases not matched to a gene. Sequenced input: peripheral blood. J is TRBJ1-2 and V is TRBV2; 7 bases line up with TRBD1. This clonotype was sampled from a man in his sixties with acute or convalescent COVID-19. Here the CDR3 reads CASSAPTGHNYGYTF. CDR3 in DNA: TGTGCCAGCAGCGCGCCGACAGGGCACAACTATGGCTACACCTTC.